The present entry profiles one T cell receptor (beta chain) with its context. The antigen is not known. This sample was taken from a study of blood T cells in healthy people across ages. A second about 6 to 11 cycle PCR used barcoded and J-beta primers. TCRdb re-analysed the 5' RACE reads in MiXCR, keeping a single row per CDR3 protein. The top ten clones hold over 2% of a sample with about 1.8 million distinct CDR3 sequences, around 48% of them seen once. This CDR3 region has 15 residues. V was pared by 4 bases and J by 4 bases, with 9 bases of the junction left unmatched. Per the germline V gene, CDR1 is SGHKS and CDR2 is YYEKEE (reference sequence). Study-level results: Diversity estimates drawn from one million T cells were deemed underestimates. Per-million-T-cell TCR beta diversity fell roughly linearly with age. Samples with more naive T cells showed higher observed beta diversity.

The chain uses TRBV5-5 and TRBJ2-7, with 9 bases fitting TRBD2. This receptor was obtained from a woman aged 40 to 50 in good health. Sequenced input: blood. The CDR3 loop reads CASSKIAGAGYEQYF. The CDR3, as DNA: TGTGCCAGCAGCAAGATAGCGGGGGCAGGGTACGAGCAGTACTTC.